The 32 T cell receptor beta chains below were found in one sample sequenced in a study of blood T cell repertoires in COVID-19. Here immunoSEQ multiplex PCR was the method, and the copy in TCRdb shows in-frame clones only, minus some. The sample has 120,000 or so clones, around 79% seen once. Sequencing was done on a sample of peripheral blood. All receptors derive from a man between 65 and 85 years old with acute or convalescent COVID-19.

The chain combines TRBV4-1 with TRBJ1-5; a weak D match, TRBD1 (5 bases). The CDR3 runs 14 residues. Germline CDR1 and CDR2: MGHRA and YSYEKL. Trimming cost V 1 base and J 1 base, with 5 bases left between them. In nucleotides, the CDR3 is TGCGCCAGCAGCCAAGCAGGGAGCAATCAGCCCCAGCATTTT. Translation gives CASSQAGSNQPQHF.

This sequence joins TRBV7-2 and TRBJ2-5; D uncertain. The germline CDR1 and CDR2 sequences are SGHTA and FQGNSA. V dropped 5 bases and J dropped 5 bases, with 21 bases sitting between them. The CDR3 has 16 residues. The CDR3 coding sequence is TGTGCCAGCAGCCTCCGAGAGTCGGCCCTAGGTGAGACCCAGTACTTC. Its protein product is CASSLRESALGETQYF.

The CDR3 DNA sequence: TGCGCCAGCAGCCAAGGACACAACCCGGCTAACTATGGCTACACCTTC. Encoded protein: CASSQGHNPANYGYTF. The rearrangement joins TRBV4-3 to TRBJ1-2; D unclear. CDR3 length: 16 residues. V lost 1 base and J lost 0, with 12 bases in between. Germline V gene data show CDR1 as LGHNA and CDR2 as YSLEER.

Only one count was recorded for this clone. The chain joins TRBV7-2 to TRBJ2-6; D gene ambiguous. CDR1 is SGHTA, CDR2 FQGNSA, per germline. Trimming pared 3 bases from V and 0 bases from J, leaving 6 bases between. This CDR3 contains 15 residues. The CDR3 DNA reads TGTGCCAGCAGCTTCCCTACCTCTGGGGCCAACGTCCTGACTTTC. Encoded protein: CASSFPTSGANVLTF.

The chain combines TRBV6-4 with TRBJ2-3, with D hard to call. Trimming stripped 4 bases from V and 5 bases from J, with 13 bases between. The CDR3 has 14 amino acids. Germline CDR1 and CDR2: MRHNA and SNTAGT. CDR3 DNA sequence: TGTGCCAGCAGTGTAGAGGCAGTTGGAGATACGCAGTATTTT. It yields the protein CASSVEAVGDTQYF.

DNA of the CDR3: TGCGCCAGCAGCCAAAGGGGGAACAATTCACCCCTCCACTTT. As protein: CASSQRGNNSPLHF. This chain connects TRBV4-3 to TRBJ1-6; D is possibly TRBD1 (6 bases). This CDR3 comprises 14 residues. In germline, CDR1 is LGHNA, CDR2 YSLEER. Trimming removed 2 bases at V and 7 bases at J, with 9 bases between.

The rearrangement uses TRBV3-1 (or the pseudogene TRBV3-2) and TRBJ1-3, with TRBD1 identical over 8 bases. Losses at the gene ends were 2 bases for V and 3 bases for J; bases not matched to a gene: 9. CDR1 is LGHDT and CDR2 is YNNKEL in the germline V gene (reference sequence). CDR3 size: 17 residues. The CDR3 region has the DNA TGTGCCAGCAGCCAATTAGACAGGGGTCCTTATGGAAACACCATATATTTT. Encoded protein: CASSQLDRGPYGNTIYF.

The V and J genes are TRBV6-6 and TRBJ1-5; D perhaps matches TRBD1 (6 bases). Trimming took off 5 bases at V and 5 bases at J, with 10 bases between the two ends. Germline V CDR1 and CDR2: MNHNY, SVGAGI (reference sequence). The CDR3 runs 13 residues. CDR3 protein: CASSRQDYQPQHF. The CDR3 DNA is TGTGCCAGCAGTCGACAGGACTATCAGCCCCAGCATTTT.

This chain links TRBV2 with TRBJ1-2; no reliable D call. Deletions cut 4 bases from V and 6 bases from J, with 9 bases between. CDR1 is SNHLY and CDR2 is FYNNEI in the germline V gene. The CDR3 has 12 residues. CDR3 in DNA: TGTGCCAGCAGTGGTAGGGAGGATGGCTACACCTTC. Its translation: CASSGREDGYTF.

This chain joins TRBV5-4 and TRBJ1-2; D is perhaps TRBD1 (6 bases). V was shortened by 4 bases and J by 1 base, with 14 bases between the two germline ends. The CDR3 contains 15 residues. CDR1 and CDR2 from the germline V gene are SGHNT and YYREEE (reference sequence). The CDR3 region is CASSLPGALNYGYTF. For the CDR3, the DNA is TGTGCCAGCAGCCTTCCAGGGGCGCTTAACTATGGCTACACCTTC.

This chain joins TRBV15 and TRBJ2-1, with D perhaps matching TRBD1 (6 bases). The length of the CDR3 is 17 residues. The ends were cut back, 1 base at V and 3 bases at J, with 16 bases in the middle. Germline V gives CDR1 LNHNV, CDR2 YYDKDF (reference sequence). CDR3 bases: TGTGCCACCAGCAGAGGAGGGGGTGCGAGGCTCTACAATGAGCAGTTCTTC. Its translation is CATSRGGGARLYNEQFF.

V usage is TRBV5-1 and J usage is TRBJ2-3; D ambiguous. Germline V lookup: CDR1 SGHRS, CDR2 YFSETQ. V gave up 0 bases and J gave up 0 bases, with 8 bases separating them. The CDR3 covers 15 residues. The CDR3 sequence: CASSLGRQSTDTQYF. For the CDR3, the DNA is TGCGCCAGCAGCTTGGGGCGGCAGAGCACAGATACGCAGTATTTT.

V is TRBV3-1 (or the pseudogene TRBV3-2) and J is TRBJ2-7; 8 bases line up with TRBD1. The CDR3 covers 14 residues. Trimming took 6 bases from V and 5 from J; bases not matched to a gene: 9. CDR1 is LGHDT and CDR2 is YNNKEL in the germline V gene (reference sequence). CDR3 DNA sequence: TGTGCCAGCAGTCCAACAGGGGGTCGAAACGAGCAGTACTTC. Encoded protein: CASSPTGGRNEQYF.

The rearrangement joins TRBV7-9 to TRBJ1-5; 7 bases align to TRBD1. Germline loops: CDR1 SEHNR, CDR2 FQNEAQ (reference sequence). The CDR3 contains 14 residues. Trimming took 5 bases from V and 4 from J; bases not matched to a gene: 5. CDR3 DNA sequence: TGTGCCAGCAGCCCGGGACAGCCTAATCAGCCCCAGCATTTT. Amino acid sequence: CASSPGQPNQPQHF.

V gene TRBV6-5 combines with J gene TRBJ1-2; 12 nucleotides align to TRBD1. This CDR3 spans 15 amino acids. Trimming at V came to 0 bases and at J to 8 bases, leaving 4 bases not matched to a gene. Per germline, CDR1 MNHEY and CDR2 SVGAGI. The CDR3 protein is CASSYSGQGAGGYTF. CDR3 DNA sequence: TGTGCCAGCAGTTACTCGGGACAGGGGGCAGGAGGCTACACCTTC.

The rearrangement uses TRBV6-6 and TRBJ1-5; 7 positions match TRBD1. With V trimmed by 6 bases and J by 3 bases, 8 bases remained unmatched. Germline loops: CDR1 MNHNY, CDR2 SVGAGI (reference sequence). CDR3 size: 15 residues. The CDR3 loop reads CASSRDSSFNQPQHF. For the CDR3, the DNA is TGTGCCAGCAGCCGGGACAGCTCATTCAATCAGCCCCAGCATTTT.

V usage is TRBV5-4 and J usage is TRBJ1-2; TRBD1 matches at 8 bases. Germline CDR1 reads SGHNT; CDR2 reads YYREEE (reference sequence). The CDR3 totals 14 residues. V lost 3 bases and J lost 8; bases outside the gene matches: 9. Written as DNA, the CDR3 is TGTGCCAGCAGCTCCCCGGGACAGGCAGGAGGCTACACCTTC. This translates into CASSSPGQAGGYTF. Drawing the rest from reference TRBV5-4 and TRBJ1-2, the complete variable domain is ETGVTQSPTHLIKTRGQQVTLRCSSQSGHNTVSWYQQALGQGPQFIFQYYREEENGRGNFPPRFSGLQFPNYSSELNVNALELDDSALYLCASSSPGQAGGYTFGSGTRLTVV.

This chain uses TRBV6-5 with TRBJ1-3; D uncertain. The CDR3 totals 14 residues. In germline, CDR1 is MNHEY, CDR2 SVGAGI. Between the trimmed V and J ends, which lost 7 bases and 0 bases, there was a span of 10 bases. CDR3 region: CASTSGTSGNTIYF. The CDR3 coding sequence is TGTGCCAGCACCAGCGGAACCTCTGGAAACACCATATATTTT.

The V and J genes are TRBV29-1 and TRBJ2-1, with 7 bases fitting TRBD2. The V segment lost 6 bases and the J segment 2 bases; nucleotides outside the gene matches: 4. Germline loops: CDR1 SQVTM, CDR2 ANQGSEA. This CDR3 has 13 amino acids. CDR3 coding DNA: TGCAGCGTCTCTAGCGGTCCCTACAATGAGCAGTTCTTC. This translates into CSVSSGPYNEQFF.

The chain recombines TRBV7-8 with TRBJ1-2, with D possibly being TRBD1 (6 bases). Trimming left V 5 bases short and J 5 bases short, with 12 bases between. The CDR3 spans 13 residues. Germline values: CDR1 SGHVS, CDR2 FQNEAQ. The CDR3 region is CASSPDRFYGYTF. CDR3 nucleotides: TGTGCCAGCAGCCCCGACAGGTTTTATGGCTACACCTTC.

This clone showed up just a few times. This chain uses TRBV9 with TRBJ1-1; unclear D gene. CDR3 size: 12 residues. V was shortened by 4 bases and J by 4 bases, with 8 bases between the two germline ends. From germline, CDR1 is SGDLS and CDR2 YYNGEE. The CDR3 protein is CASSTGGTEAFF. The CDR3 DNA reads TGTGCCAGCAGCACCGGTGGCACTGAAGCTTTCTTT.

This sequence joins TRBV4-3 and TRBJ1-6; TRBD1 matches at 8 bases. CDR3 length: 16 residues. After removal of 4 bases from V and 11 bases from J, the junction contained 13 bases not matched to a gene. CDR1 and CDR2 (germline): LGHNA, YSLEER. In DNA form, the CDR3 reads TGCGCCAGCAGCCCTACCCGGGACAGGTCAGAGACACCCCTCCACTTT. Its translation is CASSPTRDRSETPLHF.

This clone was recorded once. Here the CDR3 reads CASKVAPKNIQYF. In nucleotides, the CDR3 is TGTGCCAGCAAGGTAGCCCCCAAAAACATTCAGTACTTC. The V gene is TRBV6-5, the J gene TRBJ2-4; D uncertain. V lost 7 bases and J lost 2, with 9 bases in between. The CDR3 has 13 residues. Per germline, CDR1 MNHEY and CDR2 SVGAGI.

This clone was found once. The chain employs TRBV27 and TRBJ1-6, with 9 positions matching TRBD1. Germline V CDR1 and CDR2: MNHEY, SMNVEV (reference sequence). The CDR3 length is 14 residues. J was trimmed by 7 bases and V by 4 bases; bases with no gene match: 2. The CDR3 region is CASSSGQGNSPLHF. In DNA form, the CDR3 reads TGTGCCAGCAGTTCCGGACAGGGGAATTCACCCCTCCACTTT.

V usage is TRBV5-1 and J usage is TRBJ2-7; 10 bases line up with TRBD1. Germline CDR1 is SGHRS and CDR2 is YFSETQ. The CDR3 has 16 amino acids. With 4 bases clipped from V and 6 bases from J, the junction kept 13 bases outside the gene matches. Here the CDR3 DNA reads TGCGCCAGCAGCCAGACAGGGGGCGCCGGCTTACTCGAGCAGTACTTC. Protein sequence: CASSQTGGAGLLEQYF.

The chain employs TRBV19 and TRBJ2-7; 7 positions match TRBD1. With 3 bases clipped from V and 2 bases from J, the junction kept 7 bases outside the gene matches. The V gene's germline CDR1 is LNHDA and CDR2 SQIVND (reference sequence). This CDR3 region has 15 residues. The CDR3 DNA reads TGTGCCAGTAGTATCGAGGCAGGGGGAGCCTACGAGCAGTACTTC. It is translated as CASSIEAGGAYEQYF.

This clone was detected only a few times. The genes are TRBV30 and TRBJ1-1; perhaps TRBD1 as D (5 bases). The CDR3 totals 16 residues. Germline lookup yields CDR1 GTSNPN and CDR2 SVGIG (reference sequence). Trimming shortened V by 0 bases and J by 4 bases, and 18 bases separated the two germline ends. CDR3 nucleotides: TGTGCCTGGAGTGTTTGGGGGGGTCCGAGGACCACTGAAGCTTTCTTT. This codes for CAWSVWGGPRTTEAFF.

The CDR3 DNA is TGTGCCATCAGTGGGGGGGTCGAGACTGAAGCTTTCTTT. Translating gives CAISGGVETEAFF. This chain joins TRBV10-3 and TRBJ1-1; possible D gene TRBD1, 5 bases. The CDR3 loop spans 13 amino acids. Trimming cost V 4 bases and J 5 bases, with 11 bases left between them. Germline CDR1 ENHRY, CDR2 SYGVKD.

In its sample, this clone was seen a few times. V and J are TRBV5-5 and TRBJ2-1; 9 bases fit TRBD2. Germline loops: CDR1 SGHKS, CDR2 YYEKEE (reference sequence). The CDR3 consists of 15 residues. The J segment lost 7 bases and the V segment lost 4 bases, leaving 9 bases of the junction unmatched. CDR3 DNA sequence: TGTGCCAGCAGCAAGGAGCGGGGGGCTTGGAATGAGCAGTTCTTC. Amino acid sequence: CASSKERGAWNEQFF.

The rearrangement links TRBV18 to TRBJ2-7; 8 bases fit TRBD2. The CDR3 sequence is 14 residues long. J was trimmed by 6 bases and V by 3 bases; bases with no gene match: 7. Germline lookup yields CDR1 KGHSH and CDR2 LQKENI. The CDR3 protein is CASSPVESGGEQYF. The DNA for the CDR3 is TGTGCCAGCTCACCCGTCGAAAGCGGGGGCGAGCAGTACTTC.

In its sample, this clone was seen once. The chain couples TRBV5-1 to TRBJ1-2, with a weak D call TRBD1 (6 bases). Per germline, CDR1 SGHRS and CDR2 YFSETQ. The CDR3 contains 19 residues. V dropped 1 base and J dropped 5 bases, with 27 bases sitting between them. CDR3 nucleotide sequence: TGCGCCAGCAGCTTGCCTAATTCAGGGGAGAAGGCGCAACTATATGGCTACACCTTC. Protein product: CASSLPNSGEKAQLYGYTF.

This chain links TRBV4-1 with TRBJ2-6, with no clear D. The germline CDR1 and CDR2 sequences are MGHRA and YSYEKL. Trimming took off 2 bases at V and 4 bases at J, with 12 bases between the two ends. The CDR3 contains 16 residues. The CDR3 spells CASSQILGAGANVLTF. CDR3 nucleotides: TGCGCCAGCAGCCAAATCCTAGGAGCCGGGGCCAACGTCCTGACTTTC.